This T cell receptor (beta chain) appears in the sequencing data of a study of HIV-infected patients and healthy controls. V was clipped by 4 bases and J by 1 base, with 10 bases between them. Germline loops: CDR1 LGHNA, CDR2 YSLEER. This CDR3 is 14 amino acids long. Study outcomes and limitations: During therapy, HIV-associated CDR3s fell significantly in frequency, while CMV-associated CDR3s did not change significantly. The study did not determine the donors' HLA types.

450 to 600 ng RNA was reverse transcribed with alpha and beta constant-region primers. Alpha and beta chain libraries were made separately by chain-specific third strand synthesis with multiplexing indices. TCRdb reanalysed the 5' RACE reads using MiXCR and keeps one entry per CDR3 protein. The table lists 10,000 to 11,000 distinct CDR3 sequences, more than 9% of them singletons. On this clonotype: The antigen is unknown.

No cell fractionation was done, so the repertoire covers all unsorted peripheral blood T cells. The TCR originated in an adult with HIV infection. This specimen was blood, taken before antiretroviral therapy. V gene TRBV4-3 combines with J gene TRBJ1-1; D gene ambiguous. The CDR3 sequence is CASSLDIRNTEAFF. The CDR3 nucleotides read TGCGCCAGCAGCCTTGACATCCGGAACACTGAAGCTTTCTTT.